These T cell receptor beta chains were read from a single sample in a study of shared T cell receptors in the human thymus. Repertoires were generated with immunoSEQ multiplex PCR, while TCRdb's copy carries only in-frame clones and drops some. The sample gives some 640,000 clones, around 87% of which show up once; roughly 0.0094% is in the top ten. This same sample was also part of a study on human thymus T cells.

Sequencing was carried out using thymocytes. These receptors came from a boy in the first two years of life with a congenital heart defect. CDR3s include the opening cysteine and the closing phenylalanine or tryptophan. The order of the fields is V gene, J gene, CDR3 protein.

>TRBV6-1|TRBJ2-7
CASSEHSGSLYEQYF
>TRBV5-1|TRBJ2-7
CASSLGSVGAKGQYF
>TRBV19|TRBJ1-1
CASSINLGQGNTEAFF
>TRBV28|TRBJ2-1
CASSLRNCGYNEQFF
>TRBV2|TRBJ1-4
CASSGPGQAPKKLFF
>TRBV9|TRBJ2-6
CASSVAAGQGYSGANVLTF
>TRBV6-1|TRBJ2-7
CASSDEEKDPYEQYF
>TRBV5-1|TRBJ2-3
CASSSRLAGVVLSPSTDTQYF
>TRBV5-1|TRBJ1-1
CASSRGMNTEAFF
>TRBV9|TRBJ1-1
CASSVEFSGFEAFF
>TRBV6-5|TRBJ2-2
CASSSRDSNTGELFF
>TRBV28|TRBJ2-7
CASTLRELTAEEGDEQYF
>TRBV7-9|TRBJ1-2
CASSRLIDRDYGYTF
>TRBV27|TRBJ1-6
CASSSAAQGGHNSPLHF
>TRBV7-8|TRBJ1-5
CASSHILDRSNQPQHF
>TRBV6-5|TRBJ1-2
CASSYSTEGSYYGYTF
>TRBV4-2|TRBJ2-2
CASSQDSERGQQPGELFF
>TRBV7-8|TRBJ1-2
CASSLVGRGSNYGYTF
>TRBV19|TRBJ2-2
CASSIVHRVASNTGELFF
>TRBV4-3|TRBJ2-1
CASSQARSRGGPENNEQFF
>TRBV4-1|TRBJ1-1
CASSQDSQVNTEAFF
>TRBV25-1|TRBJ2-1
CASSIRGGPANEQFF
>TRBV9|TRBJ1-2
CASSSRGYGYTF